The T cell receptor beta chain under discussion was sequenced for a study of cytomegalovirus exposure and HLA in healthy donors. Findings and limits, study-wide: In an earlier analysis, about 87% or about 30%: the productive usage of most TCR beta V segments. Cytomegalovirus status was reportedly diagnosed by the classifier with high specificity and sensitivity. The study flagged about 150 TCR beta chains as cytomegalovirus-associated. A later analysis reported that several of the most significant clusters appeared to be linked to common viral pathogens, among them Epstein-Barr virus.

PCR employed 60 Vbeta and 13 Jbeta primers. Using immunoSEQ multiplex PCR, the repertoire was profiled, and TCRdb retains in-frame clones only, with some absent. The sample lists roughly 190,000 clones, around three quarters occurring once. As to this clone: Its cognate antigen is unknown.

The germline V gene has CDR1 SNHLY and CDR2 FYNNEI. V was pared by 4 bases and J by 0 bases, with 7 bases between. The CDR3 contains 13 residues. Sequences were obtained from PBMCs. The TCR originated in a woman in her twenties or thirties in good health and CMV-seronegative. The rearrangement uses TRBV2 and TRBJ2-7; D gene unclear. The DNA of the CDR3 is TGTGCCAGCAGTGCGTCCGGCTCCTACGAGCAGTACTTC. This gives the protein CASSASGSYEQYF.